This record concerns one T cell receptor (beta chain) sequence. Profiling relied on immunoSEQ multiplex PCR, and the TCRdb table lists in-frame clones only, not all of them. The sample has about 210,000 clones; 84% are singletons. This entry is derived from a study of blood T cell repertoires in COVID-19. Germline trimming cut 3 bases from V and 3 bases from J; bases unmatched to any gene: 4. This CDR3 is 14 amino acids long. Germline CDR1 WSHSY, CDR2 SAAADI. Sequencing used peripheral blood. The clonotype originates from an elderly woman with COVID-19, enrolled during active disease. V gene TRBV10-2 combines with J gene TRBJ2-5; 7 bases line up with TRBD1. The CDR3 region is CASSDVGTEETQYF. CDR3 sequence (DNA): TGCGCCAGCAGTGACGTAGGGACAGAAGAGACCCAGTACTTC.